These 28 T cell receptor beta chains originate from one sample sequenced in a study of human T cells and chemical hapten exposure. Indicated time point: patch test 1, 2 weeks after DPC sensitization. Regarding treatment: therapeutic diphenylcyclopropenone sensitization with weekly scalp DPC. Using its own MiXCR run on the RACE reads, TCRdb lists one record per CDR3 protein. The sample lists about 90,000 distinct CDR3 sequences; 10% to 13% were seen once. Specimen: whole blood, collected in connection with sensitization to the hapten diphenylcyclopropenone (DPC). Receptor source: a man between 40 and 49 years old with alopecia areata. Some clones in this sample may be carry-over from other donors' samples.

The rearrangement links TRBV5-1 to TRBJ1-2; TRBD1 matches at 9 bases. Per the germline V gene, CDR1 is SGHRS and CDR2 is YFSETQ. The CDR3 is made up of 14 amino acids. V was pared by 4 bases and J by 2 bases, with 3 bases of the junction left unmatched. The CDR3 region is CASSRDRANYGYTF. The CDR3, as DNA: TGCGCCAGCAGCAGGGACAGGGCAAACTATGGCTACACCTTC.

The chain has TRBV20-1 and TRBJ1-5; no reliable D call. The CDR3 runs 16 residues. The germline V gene encodes CDR1 DFQATT and CDR2 SNEGSKA (reference sequence). Trimming shortened V by 1 base and J by 4 bases, and 17 bases separated the two germline ends. The CDR3 DNA follows: TGCAGTGCTAGAGCCGTGGTGGGCCAAGCTAATCAGCCCCAGCATTTT. Its translation is CSARAVVGQANQPQHF.

Many counts were recorded for this clonotype. The chain joins TRBV27 to TRBJ2-3; TRBD1 matches 8 bases. Germline values: CDR1 MNHEY, CDR2 SMNVEV (reference sequence). Losses at the gene ends were 10 bases for V and 5 bases for J; bases not matched to a gene: 17. This CDR3 has 16 amino acids. CDR3 nucleotide sequence: TGTGCCAATCAAGGCCCGGGCCAGGGGGCTCGAGATACGCAGTATTTT. Translation: CANQGPGQGARDTQYF.

In its sample, this clonotype was seen a few times. The chain employs TRBV7-6 and TRBJ1-3; no definite D call. Germline-derived CDR1 and CDR2 are SGHVS and FNYEAQ. This CDR3 region has 15 residues. Trimming removed 5 bases at V and 4 bases at J, with 15 bases between. CDR3 coding DNA: TGTGCCAGCAGCATCGGCTTTGGGTCCGGAAACACCATATATTTT. Amino acid sequence: CASSIGFGSGNTIYF.

This clonotype was seen a few times. At one end the junction does not follow the germline gene, possibly because of a read error. This chain links TRBV5-1 with TRBJ2-5, with unresolved D. Germline assignment: CDR1 SGHRS and CDR2 YFSETQ. The CDR3 is 13 residues long. The CDR3, as DNA: TGCGCCAGCAGCTTGGATGTAAGAGAGGCCCAGTACTTC. This sequence encodes CASSLDVREAQYF.

This chain connects TRBV4-2 to TRBJ1-1; 8 bases are shared with TRBD1. CDR1 LGHNA and CDR2 YNFKEQ come from the germline V gene. Unmatched junction bases numbered 9, after V lost 4 bases and J lost 11 bases. The CDR3 is made up of 13 amino acids. The CDR3 DNA follows: TGTGCCAGCAGCCTAGAGGACAGGGATAACGCTTTCTTT. It codes for CASSLEDRDNAFF.

This clonotype was seen many times. This rearrangement joins TRBV20-1 to TRBJ1-4, with D hard to call. Trimming removed 2 bases from V and 8 bases from J, with 18 bases in between. CDR1 DFQATT and CDR2 SNEGSKA come from the germline V gene (reference sequence). CDR3 size: 15 residues. The CDR3 nucleotides read TGCAGTGCTAGACCCAGAAGAGCCCCCGGGGAAAAACTGTTTTTT. The encoded protein is CSARPRRAPGEKLFF.

V and J are TRBV6-7 and TRBJ2-7; D remains unclear. TRBV6-7 is identified as an open reading frame with a role that is uncertain. The V and J ends lost 2 bases and 10 bases respectively, with 9 bases between them. There are 11 residues in the CDR3. The CDR3 reads CASSYPQAQYV. The CDR3 region has the DNA TGTGCCAGCAGTTACCCGCAGGCTCAGTACGTC.

This clonotype was counted only a few times. The chain uses TRBV29-1 and TRBJ2-3, with 8 bases fitting TRBD1. CDR1 is SQVTM and CDR2 is ANQGSEA in the germline V gene. The CDR3 length is 15 residues. J gave up 0 bases and V 4 bases, and 6 bases lay outside the gene matches. The CDR3 DNA reads as TGCAGCGTTGTCCCTCAGGGGGCTAGCACAGATACGCAGTATTTT. Protein product: CSVVPQGASTDTQYF.

This clonotype has ten or more counts. The chain employs TRBV28 and TRBJ1-6; TRBD1 matches at 8 bases. Germline CDR1 MDHEN, CDR2 SYDVKM. Trimming at V came to 5 bases and at J to 10 bases, leaving 10 bases not matched to a gene. This CDR3 comprises 15 residues. CDR3 loop: CASSPKDRVESPLHF. DNA for the CDR3: TGTGCCAGCAGTCCCAAGGACAGGGTGGAATCACCCCTCCACTTT.

The chain employs TRBV19 and TRBJ1-5; D is undetermined. This CDR3 is 15 amino acids long. Germline V gene sequence: CDR1 LNHDA, CDR2 SQIVND (reference sequence). Trimming took off 4 bases at V and 7 bases at J, with 17 bases between the two ends. The CDR3 loop reads CASSKASRLDQPQHF. Here the CDR3 DNA reads TGTGCCAGTAGTAAAGCGTCCCGGTTAGACCAGCCCCAGCATTTT.

The chain employs TRBV5-1 and TRBJ2-1; 7 bases line up with TRBD2. The V gene's germline CDR1 is SGHRS and CDR2 YFSETQ. This CDR3 contains 15 residues. The junction had 8 bases not matched to a gene; V was cut back by 5 bases and J by 3 bases. The CDR3 DNA reads TGCGCCAGCAGGTTATCGGGGGGTCGCTACAATGAGCAGTTCTTC. Its translation: CASRLSGGRYNEQFF. Full variable domain (remainder filled in from reference TRBV5-1 and TRBJ2-1): KAGVTQTPRYLIKTRGQQVTLSCSPISGHRSVSWYQQTPGQGLQFLFEYFSETQRNKGNFPGRFSGRQFSNSRSEMNVSTLELGDSALYLCASRLSGGRYNEQFFGPGTRLTVL.

The chain is built from TRBV11-2 and TRBJ2-7; a possible D gene is TRBD2 (6 bases). The CDR3 sequence is 12 residues long. Trimming cost V 5 bases and J 6 bases, with 11 bases left between them. Germline V gene sequence: CDR1 SGHAT, CDR2 FQNNGV. The CDR3: CASSRGTVEQYF. The CDR3 nucleotides are TGTGCCAGCAGCCGGGGGACTGTCGAGCAGTACTTC.

This clonotype was picked up a small number of times. The chain joins TRBV20-1 to TRBJ1-1, with no clear D. The CDR3 has 12 amino acids. V was clipped by 0 bases and J by 9 bases, with 11 bases between them. Per germline, CDR1 DFQATT and CDR2 SNEGSKA (reference sequence). CDR3 loop: CSARDQGHKAFF. The CDR3 DNA follows: TGCAGTGCTAGAGATCAAGGCCATAAAGCTTTCTTT.

As for this clonotype: At one end the junction does not follow the germline gene, possibly because of a read error. This chain uses TRBV4-3 with TRBJ1-3; D uncertain. The CDR3 totals 15 residues. CDR1 is LGHNA and CDR2 is YSLEER in the germline V gene. As DNA, the CDR3 is TGCGTCAGCAGCCAAGATGCGCGCTCTGGAAACACCATATATTTT. It yields the protein CVSSQDARSGNTIYF.

This clonotype was recorded at least ten times. V and J are TRBV5-1 and TRBJ1-1; 7 bases match TRBD1. The V gene end was trimmed by 0 bases and the J gene end by 3 bases; junction bases not matched to a gene: 5. The CDR3 sequence is 15 residues long. Germline-derived CDR1 and CDR2 are SGHRS and YFSETQ. CDR3 region: CASSLAGDRYTEAFF. For the CDR3, the DNA is TGCGCCAGCAGCTTGGCCGGGGACAGATACACTGAAGCTTTCTTT.

This clonotype was picked up a small number of times. V is TRBV11-2 and J is TRBJ2-1; D gene ambiguous. The V end lost 3 bases, the J end lost 9 bases, and 6 bases lay between the germline ends. The CDR3 is 11 amino acids. Germline V gene sequence: CDR1 SGHAT, CDR2 FQNNGV. CDR3 sequence (DNA): TGTGCCAGCAGCTTTTCGGTTGAGCAGTTCTTC. Its translation: CASSFSVEQFF.

This clonotype has a handful of counts. The chain links TRBV24-1 to TRBJ2-1; 15 bases agree with TRBD2. V shed 9 bases, J shed 8 bases, and the junction held 7 bases outside the gene matches. The CDR3 is 15 residues long. Germline loops: CDR1 KGHDR, CDR2 SFDVKD. CDR3 bases: TGTGCCACCCGCGGGACTAGCGGGAGGTACTATGAGCAGTTCTTC. It encodes CATRGTSGRYYEQFF.

The chain carries TRBV27 and TRBJ1-4, with 10 bases identical to TRBD1. The CDR3 consists of 15 residues. Germline V CDR1 and CDR2: MNHEY, SMNVEV (reference sequence). The J segment lost 8 bases and the V segment lost 4 bases, leaving 7 bases of the junction unmatched. Here the CDR3 DNA reads TGTGCCAGCAGTTATGGACAGGGGGGGCGAGAAAAACTGTTTTTT. Translation: CASSYGQGGREKLFF. Full variable domain (missing parts from reference TRBV27 and TRBJ1-4): EAQVTQNPRYLITVTGKKLTVTCSQNMNHEYMSWYRQDPGLGLRQIYYSMNVEVTDKGDVPEGYKVSRKEKRNFPLILESPSPNQTSLYFCASSYGQGGREKLFFGSGTQLSVL.

The chain joins TRBV20-1 to TRBJ2-3, with 7 bases fitting TRBD2. With V trimmed by 0 bases and J by 4 bases, 10 bases remained unmatched. Germline V CDR1 and CDR2: DFQATT, SNEGSKA (reference sequence). This CDR3 has 16 amino acids. The CDR3 DNA follows: TGCAGTGCTAGAGATCTTGGCGGGAGAAACCCAGATACGCAGTATTTT. Translated: CSARDLGGRNPDTQYF.

This clonotype was recorded many times. CDR3 residues: CASSLASGGSYEQYF. CDR3 bases: TGTGCCAGCAGTTTGGCATCTGGCGGGAGTTACGAGCAGTACTTC. The chain combines TRBV27 with TRBJ2-7; 7 positions agree with TRBD2. The length of the CDR3 is 15 residues. CDR1 MNHEY and CDR2 SMNVEV come from the germline V gene (reference sequence). J was trimmed by 4 bases and V by 3 bases; bases with no gene match: 9.

This clonotype was found many times. This chain links TRBV6-5 with TRBJ1-6, with D tentatively TRBD1 (6 bases). Germline V CDR1 and CDR2: MNHEY, SVGAGI. V was clipped by 0 bases and J by 3 bases, with 9 bases between them. The CDR3 is made up of 16 amino acids. The CDR3 reads CASSYSGGGYNSPLHF. CDR3 DNA sequence: TGTGCCAGCAGTTACTCCGGGGGCGGCTATAATTCACCCCTCCACTTT.

The rearrangement joins TRBV29-1 to TRBJ2-1; D unclear. The CDR3 runs to 11 residues. Germline V gene data show CDR1 as SQVTM and CDR2 as ANQGSEA. Trimming pared 4 bases from V and 14 bases from J, leaving 15 bases between. The CDR3 nucleotides are TGCAGCGTTGGATTACCCGGGCATGAGTTCTTC. It is translated as CSVGLPGHEFF.

This clonotype has only a few counts. This rearrangement joins TRBV4-3 to TRBJ2-5; possibly TRBD2 for D (5 bases). Trimming took off 0 bases at V and 5 bases at J, with 16 bases between the two ends. The length of the CDR3 is 16 residues. Per germline, CDR1 LGHNA and CDR2 YSLEER. CDR3 loop: CASSQEYRGSGETQYF. CDR3 DNA: TGCGCCAGCAGCCAAGAGTACCGGGGTTCTGGGGAGACCCAGTACTTC.

This clonotype showed up many times. The chain is built from TRBV19 and TRBJ1-1, with 7 bases lining up with TRBD1. The J segment lost 4 bases and the V segment lost 3 bases, leaving 5 bases of the junction unmatched. The germline V gene has CDR1 LNHDA and CDR2 SQIVND (reference sequence). The CDR3 runs 14 residues. The CDR3 spells CASSIPTGLTEAFF. The CDR3, as DNA: TGTGCCAGTAGTATCCCGACAGGGCTCACTGAAGCTTTCTTT.

This clonotype has more than one count but fewer than ten. V and J are TRBV28 and TRBJ2-4; TRBD2 agrees at 11 bases. CDR1 is MDHEN, CDR2 SYDVKM, per germline. The CDR3 is 15 residues long. The trim removed 6 bases at V and 5 bases at J, leaving 6 bases unmatched. DNA for the CDR3: TGTGCCAGCAGGATACTAGCGGGAGACGAAAACATTCAGTACTTC. Protein: CASRILAGDENIQYF.

CDR3 coding DNA: TGTGCCAGCACCAGTACAGGGTATGGCTACACCTTC. Protein: CASTSTGYGYTF. The chain combines TRBV12-3 or TRBV12-4 with TRBJ1-2, with D perhaps TRBD1 (6 bases). The V gene lost 7 bases and the J gene lost 5 bases, with 11 bases spanning the gap. This CDR3 contains 12 residues.

CDR3 residues: CASSLMGREVNQPQHF. In DNA, the CDR3 is TGCGCCAGCAGCTTGATGGGCAGGGAGGTAAATCAGCCCCAGCATTTT. This chain uses TRBV5-1 with TRBJ1-5; D possibly corresponds to TRBD1 (5 bases). Trimming removed 1 base from V and 4 bases from J, with 15 bases in between. Germline V gene data show CDR1 as SGHRS and CDR2 as YFSETQ. The CDR3 runs to 16 residues.